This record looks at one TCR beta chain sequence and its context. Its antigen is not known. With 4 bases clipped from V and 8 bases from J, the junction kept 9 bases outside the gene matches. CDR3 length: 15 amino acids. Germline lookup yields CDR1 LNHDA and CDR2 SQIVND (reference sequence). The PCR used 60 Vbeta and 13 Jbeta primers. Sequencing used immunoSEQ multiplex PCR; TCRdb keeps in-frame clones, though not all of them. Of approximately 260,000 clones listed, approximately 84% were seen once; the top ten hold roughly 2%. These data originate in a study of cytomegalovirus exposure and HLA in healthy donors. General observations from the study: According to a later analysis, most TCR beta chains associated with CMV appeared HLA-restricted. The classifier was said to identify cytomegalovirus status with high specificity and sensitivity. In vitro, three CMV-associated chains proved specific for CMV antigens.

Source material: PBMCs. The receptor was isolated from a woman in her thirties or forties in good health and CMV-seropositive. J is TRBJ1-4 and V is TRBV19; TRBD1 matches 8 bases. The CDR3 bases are TGTGCCAGTAGTAGCTCGACAGGGGTGGGAGAAAAACTGTTTTTT. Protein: CASSSSTGVGEKLFF.